The rows below give T cell receptor beta chains drawn from one sample of a study of blood T cell repertoires in COVID-19. TCRdb's copy holds only in-frame clones and misses some; the assay was immunoSEQ multiplex PCR. Of around 150,000 clones detected, 80% to 90% appear once; the ten largest clones hold roughly a tenth. Sequenced: peripheral blood. The receptors shown here come from a man between 60 and 75 years old with active or convalescent COVID-19. The CDR3 runs from the conserved cysteine through the conserved F or W. The D gene is left open where the match is weak. Clone size appears in some rows only: once, few, many, or a class for an expanded clone.

abundance: -; v_gene: TRBV11-2; d_gene: TRBD2; j_gene: TRBJ2-1; CDR3nt: TGTGCCAGCAGCTTCGGACTAGCTGGGTCCTACAATGAGCAGTTCTTC; CDR3aa: CASSFGLAGSYNEQFF
abundance: once; v_gene: TRBV2; d_gene: TRBD1; j_gene: TRBJ1-1; CDR3nt: TGTGCCAGCAGTGAAGTTGGCAGGGGGACTGAAGCTTTCTTT; CDR3aa: CASSEVGRGTEAFF
abundance: -; v_gene: TRBV3-1/TRBV3-2; d_gene: -; j_gene: TRBJ2-3; CDR3nt: TGTGCCAGCAGCCAAGTAACAGATACGCAGTATTTT; CDR3aa: CASSQVTDTQYF
abundance: once; v_gene: TRBV27; d_gene: TRBD2; j_gene: TRBJ2-7; CDR3nt: TGTGCCAGCAGCAAATCGGGACTAGTTCTCTACGAGCAGTACTTC; CDR3aa: CASSKSGLVLYEQYF
abundance: -; v_gene: TRBV10-1; d_gene: -; j_gene: TRBJ2-4; CDR3nt: TGCGCCAGCAGTGAGGGGCCAGGGAGGGCCAAAAACATTCAGTACTTC; CDR3aa: CASSEGPGRAKNIQYF
abundance: -; v_gene: TRBV19; d_gene: TRBD1; j_gene: TRBJ1-5; CDR3nt: TGTGCCAGTAGTAGCGGGACAGGGGGCCGGCAGCCCCAGCATTTT; CDR3aa: CASSSGTGGRQPQHF
abundance: -; v_gene: TRBV24-1; d_gene: -; j_gene: TRBJ2-1; CDR3nt: TGTGCCACCAGTAAGGGGAGGCCCAATGAGCAGTTCTTC; CDR3aa: CATSKGRPNEQFF
abundance: -; v_gene: TRBV5-3; d_gene: -; j_gene: TRBJ2-5; CDR3nt: TGTGCCAGAAGCACGCTCCTAAAGTATAACAGGACAGAGACCCAGTACTTC; CDR3aa: CARSTLLKYNRTETQYF
abundance: -; v_gene: TRBV3-1/TRBV3-2; d_gene: -; j_gene: TRBJ2-5; CDR3nt: TGTGCCAGCAGCCGACTACTGGAGACCCAGTACTTC; CDR3aa: CASSRLLETQYF
abundance: -; v_gene: TRBV10-1; d_gene: TRBD1; j_gene: TRBJ2-7; CDR3nt: TGCGCCAACGCTAGAACCGGGACAGGAAAAGCCTACGAGCAGTACTTC; CDR3aa: CANARTGTGKAYEQYF
abundance: -; v_gene: TRBV6-6; d_gene: -; j_gene: TRBJ1-6; CDR3nt: TGTGCCAGCAGTTACGCCGAGTCTTCACCCCTCCACTTT; CDR3aa: CASSYAESSPLHF
abundance: -; v_gene: TRBV19; d_gene: TRBD1; j_gene: TRBJ1-4; CDR3nt: TGTGCCAGTAGTACCTCCTTAGGGACAGGGGGACGACTGTTTTTT; CDR3aa: CASSTSLGTGGRLFF
abundance: -; v_gene: TRBV28; d_gene: TRBD2; j_gene: TRBJ2-7; CDR3nt: TGTGCCAGCAGTTTGGGTGGACTAGCGAGAGTATACGAGCAGTACTTC; CDR3aa: CASSLGGLARVYEQYF
abundance: -; v_gene: TRBV3-1/TRBV3-2; d_gene: -; j_gene: TRBJ2-1; CDR3nt: TGTGCCAGCAGCCAAGAGGGCCTCTACAATGAGCAGTTCTTC; CDR3aa: CASSQEGLYNEQFF
abundance: -; v_gene: TRBV6-5; d_gene: -; j_gene: TRBJ1-5; CDR3nt: TGTGCCAGCAAAACAGGGTTTCAGCCCCAGCATTTT; CDR3aa: CASKTGFQPQHF